These T cell receptor beta chains were read from a single sample in a study of blood T cell repertoires in COVID-19. Measured with immunoSEQ multiplex PCR; TCRdb has only the in-frame clones, and not every one. The sample lists about 150,000 clones; about 79% were seen once. Sequencing was done on a sample of peripheral blood. Receptors originate from a woman aged 55-69 years with acute or convalescent COVID-19. The CDR3 runs from the conserved cysteine through the conserved F or W. D genes are given only for firm matches. Clone sizes are given selectively: once, few, many, or a class where the clone is expanded.

CDR3aa: CASSSGQGREQPQHF; CDR3nt: TGTGCCAGCAGTTCGGGACAGGGACGGGAACAGCCCCAGCATTTT; j_gene: TRBJ1-5; v_gene: TRBV28; d_gene: TRBD1; abundance: NA; len: 15
CDR3aa: CASSHREGRHGYTF; CDR3nt: TGTGCCAGCAGTCACCGGGAGGGCCGCCATGGCTACACCTTC; j_gene: TRBJ1-2; v_gene: TRBV6-6; d_gene: NA; abundance: NA; len: 14
CDR3aa: CASSNDRDLEAFF; CDR3nt: TGCGCCAGCAGCAACGACAGGGACCTTGAAGCTTTCTTT; j_gene: TRBJ1-1; v_gene: TRBV5-1; d_gene: TRBD1; abundance: NA; len: 13
CDR3aa: CASSEGGLVQPQHF; CDR3nt: TGTGCCAGCAGTGAAGGAGGGTTGGTGCAGCCCCAGCATTTT; j_gene: TRBJ1-5; v_gene: TRBV6-1; d_gene: NA; abundance: NA; len: 14
CDR3aa: CASSLGGQGNSPLHF; CDR3nt: TGTGCCAGCAGCCTGGGAGGACAGGGAAATTCACCCCTCCACTTT; j_gene: TRBJ1-6; v_gene: TRBV14; d_gene: TRBD1; abundance: NA; len: 15
CDR3aa: CASSERPGGRSDTQYF; CDR3nt: TGTGCCAGCAGCGAGAGGCCGGGGGGGCGTTCAGATACGCAGTATTTT; j_gene: TRBJ2-3; v_gene: TRBV9; d_gene: TRBD2; abundance: NA; len: 16
CDR3aa: CAWTNGGVSGNEKLFF; CDR3nt: TGTGCCTGGACCAACGGGGGGGTCTCTGGTAATGAAAAACTGTTTTTT; j_gene: TRBJ1-4; v_gene: TRBV30; d_gene: NA; abundance: few; len: 16
CDR3aa: CASSTGTGVNQPQHF; CDR3nt: TGTGCCAGCAGCACCGGGACAGGGGTCAATCAGCCCCAGCATTTT; j_gene: TRBJ1-5; v_gene: TRBV5-6; d_gene: TRBD1; abundance: NA; len: 15
CDR3aa: CSVVEPTDTQYF; CDR3nt: TGCAGCGTTGTGGAGCCCACAGATACGCAGTATTTT; j_gene: TRBJ2-3; v_gene: TRBV29-1; d_gene: NA; abundance: NA; len: 12
CDR3aa: CASRYTSDGTDTQYF; CDR3nt: TGTGCCAGCAGGTACACTAGCGATGGCACAGATACGCAGTATTTT; j_gene: TRBJ2-3; v_gene: TRBV28; d_gene: TRBD2; abundance: few; len: 15
CDR3aa: CASSLSGAGGYTF; CDR3nt: TGTGCCAGCTCACTTTCAGGGGCAGGTGGCTACACCTTC; j_gene: TRBJ1-2; v_gene: TRBV18; d_gene: NA; abundance: NA; len: 13
CDR3aa: CASSYSRQGADYTF; CDR3nt: TGTGCCAGCAGTTACTCGAGGCAGGGGGCAGACTACACCTTC; j_gene: TRBJ1-2; v_gene: TRBV6-5; d_gene: TRBD1; abundance: NA; len: 14
CDR3aa: CASSPTGIVRQPQHF; CDR3nt: TGTGCCAGCTCACCGACAGGGATAGTTCGTCAGCCCCAGCATTTT; j_gene: TRBJ1-5; v_gene: TRBV18; d_gene: TRBD1; abundance: NA; len: 15
CDR3aa: CASSSDRGIRKTQYF; CDR3nt: TGTGCCAGCAGCAGCGACAGGGGAATAAGAAAGACCCAGTACTTC; j_gene: TRBJ2-5; v_gene: TRBV7-3; d_gene: TRBD1; abundance: NA; len: 15
CDR3aa: CASTRRITDTEAFF; CDR3nt: TGTGCCAGCACCCGACGCATTACAGACACTGAAGCTTTCTTT; j_gene: TRBJ1-1; v_gene: TRBV27; d_gene: NA; abundance: NA; len: 14
CDR3aa: CASSLAQGRNTIYF; CDR3nt: TGTGCCAGCAGCTTAGCGCAGGGAAGAAACACCATATATTTT; j_gene: TRBJ1-3; v_gene: TRBV7-9; d_gene: NA; abundance: NA; len: 14
CDR3aa: CASSQAGGGIRNGYTF; CDR3nt: TGTGCCAGCAGCCAAGCAGGGGGAGGCATCCGAAATGGCTACACCTTC; j_gene: TRBJ1-2; v_gene: TRBV3-1/TRBV3-2; d_gene: TRBD1; abundance: NA; len: 16
CDR3aa: CASSSTVLTNYGYTF; CDR3nt: TGTGCCAGCAGCTCGACAGTACTCACTAACTATGGCTACACCTTC; j_gene: TRBJ1-2; v_gene: TRBV7-9; d_gene: NA; abundance: NA; len: 15
CDR3aa: CASSGQVYGYTF; CDR3nt: TGCGCCAGCAGTGGCCAGGTCTATGGCTACACCTTC; j_gene: TRBJ1-2; v_gene: TRBV10-2; d_gene: NA; abundance: NA; len: 12
CDR3aa: CASSYSTGGGYTF; CDR3nt: TGTGCCAGCAGTTACTCGACAGGTGGTGGCTACACCTTC; j_gene: TRBJ1-2; v_gene: TRBV6-2/TRBV6-3; d_gene: NA; abundance: NA; len: 13
CDR3aa: CASSQPQGRNTEAFF; CDR3nt: TGTGCCAGCAGCCAACCCCAGGGTAGGAACACTGAAGCTTTCTTT; j_gene: TRBJ1-1; v_gene: TRBV4-2; d_gene: NA; abundance: NA; len: 15
CDR3aa: CASSRAPRGNTIYF; CDR3nt: TGTGCCAGTAGTCGCGCTCCCCGCGGAAACACCATATATTTT; j_gene: TRBJ1-3; v_gene: TRBV19; d_gene: NA; abundance: NA; len: 14
CDR3aa: CASGPGQSAGELFF; CDR3nt: TGTGCTAGTGGCCCGGGACAGTCGGCCGGGGAGCTGTTTTTT; j_gene: TRBJ2-2; v_gene: TRBV12-5; d_gene: TRBD1; abundance: NA; len: 14
CDR3aa: CASSEARGRTEKLFF; CDR3nt: TGTGCCAGCAGTGAAGCGCGTGGAAGGACAGAAAAACTGTTTTTT; j_gene: TRBJ1-4; v_gene: TRBV6-1; d_gene: NA; abundance: NA; len: 15
CDR3aa: CASSHASGQTGNTIYF; CDR3nt: TGTGCCAGCAGCCACGCGTCAGGACAGACTGGAAACACCATATATTTT; j_gene: TRBJ1-3; v_gene: TRBV4-2; d_gene: NA; abundance: NA; len: 16
CDR3aa: CAWSDGQAVSGNTIYF; CDR3nt: TGTGCCTGGAGTGACGGCCAGGCCGTCTCTGGAAACACCATATATTTT; j_gene: TRBJ1-3; v_gene: TRBV30; d_gene: NA; abundance: NA; len: 16
CDR3aa: CASSLRGAIYNEQFF; CDR3nt: TGTGCCAGCAGTCTGCGGGGGGCTATCTACAATGAGCAGTTCTTC; j_gene: TRBJ2-1; v_gene: TRBV27; d_gene: TRBD2; abundance: NA; len: 15
CDR3aa: CASSPALGRSPLHF; CDR3nt: TGTGCCAGCTCACCTGCTCTGGGCAGGTCACCCCTCCACTTT; j_gene: TRBJ1-6; v_gene: TRBV18; d_gene: NA; abundance: NA; len: 14
CDR3aa: CASSSNNEQFF; CDR3nt: TGTGCCAGCAGTTCCAACAATGAGCAGTTCTTC; j_gene: TRBJ2-1; v_gene: TRBV6-6; d_gene: NA; abundance: NA; len: 11
CDR3aa: CASSEPGQGRYGYTF; CDR3nt: TGTGCCAGCAGTGAGCCGGGACAGGGAAGGTATGGCTACACCTTC; j_gene: TRBJ1-2; v_gene: TRBV6-1; d_gene: TRBD1; abundance: NA; len: 15
CDR3aa: CASSSGRGGAPYGYTF; CDR3nt: TGTGCCAGCAGCTCCGGAAGGGGGGGGGCGCCCTATGGCTACACCTTC; j_gene: TRBJ1-2; v_gene: TRBV21-1; d_gene: NA; abundance: NA; len: 16
CDR3aa: CAISDFGQLNEQFF; CDR3nt: TGTGCCATCAGTGATTTTGGGCAGCTCAATGAGCAGTTCTTC; j_gene: TRBJ2-1; v_gene: TRBV10-3; d_gene: NA; abundance: NA; len: 14
CDR3aa: CASSLLGQGSPLHF; CDR3nt: TGTGCCAGCAGCCTCCTGGGACAGGGATCACCCCTCCACTTT; j_gene: TRBJ1-6; v_gene: TRBV3-1/TRBV3-2; d_gene: TRBD1; abundance: NA; len: 14
CDR3aa: CSVQSGEGLGGYTF; CDR3nt: TGCAGCGTACAATCAGGGGAAGGCCTAGGTGGCTACACCTTC; j_gene: TRBJ1-2; v_gene: TRBV29-1; d_gene: NA; abundance: NA; len: 14
CDR3aa: CASSMRGQGNQPQHF; CDR3nt: TGTGCCAGTAGTATGAGGGGGCAGGGCAATCAGCCCCAGCATTTT; j_gene: TRBJ1-5; v_gene: TRBV19; d_gene: TRBD1; abundance: NA; len: 15